These T cell receptor beta chains were read from a single sample in a study of cytomegalovirus exposure and HLA in healthy donors. The protocol was immunoSEQ multiplex PCR, while the TCRdb copy is restricted to in-frame clones and leaves out a portion. The sample includes hundreds of thousands of clones, almost 80% of them seen just once. The sequenced sample consisted of PBMCs. The origin of the receptors is a male donor in good health and CMV-seronegative. CDR3s leave out the opening cysteine and the closing phenylalanine or tryptophan. Size is omitted from some rows. Given values are once, few, many or a class for expanded clones.

. | TRBJ1-1 | TRBV11-2 | ASSLEDSTEAF
. | TRBJ2-1 | TRBV7-6 | ASSRGQYYNEQF
. | TRBJ1-2 | TRBV5-6 | ASSLNTPTANYGYT
few | TRBJ1-5 | TRBV29-1 | SAQGAINQPQH
. | TRBJ1-6 | TRBV7-8 | ASTPRTAGDSPLH
once | TRBJ1-2 | TRBV19 | ASRLGQGNYGYT
. | TRBJ2-7 | TRBV19 | ASSIDFLREQY
. | TRBJ2-1 | TRBV6-5 | ASSKTGDLYNEQF
. | TRBJ2-1 | TRBV7-9 | SSSLNPSGRNEQF
. | TRBJ2-2 | TRBV2 | ASTIDTNTGELF
. | TRBJ2-4 | TRBV9 | ASSAPRAGAKNIQY
. | TRBJ1-5 | TRBV5-1 | ASSLGLNQPQH
. | . | TRBV2 | ASREMRDASYEQY